The next 22 T cell receptor beta chains were all read from a single sample in a study of T cell repertoires in cytomegalovirus infection. TCRdb analysed the reads with MiXCR anew, one entry per CDR3 protein. The table lists about 260,000 distinct CDR3 sequences, roughly 13% of them singletons. The specimen sequenced was PBMCs. These receptors came from a human donor in good health (CMV status not recorded). Some clones in this sample may be carry-over from other donors' samples.

This clonotype showed up many times. The rearrangement uses TRBV7-2 and TRBJ2-1; 10 nucleotides line up with TRBD2. This CDR3 region has 18 residues. Germline V gives CDR1 SGHTA, CDR2 FQGNSA. Trimming removed 1 base from V and 5 bases from J; junction bases left unmatched: 11. In DNA, the CDR3 is TGTGCCAGCAGCTTAGATTCCAGCGGGAGGGCCTCAGACAATGAGCAGTTCTTC. Amino acid sequence: CASSLDSSGRASDNEQFF.

Many counts were recorded for this clonotype. The chain joins TRBV28 to TRBJ1-5, with D possibly being TRBD1 (5 bases). This CDR3 region has 15 residues. Trimming took off 4 bases at V and 5 bases at J, with 15 bases between the two ends. Looked up from germline, CDR1 is MDHEN and CDR2 is SYDVKM. The CDR3: CASSSKSPGHQPQHF. The CDR3 nucleotides are TGTGCCAGCAGTTCTAAGAGCCCGGGGCATCAGCCCCAGCATTTT.

The table lists this clonotype with many counts. The rearrangement uses TRBV7-9 and TRBJ1-1; no clear D. The CDR3 sequence is 14 residues long. Germline V gives CDR1 SEHNR, CDR2 FQNEAQ (reference sequence). V was shortened by 1 base and J by 3 bases, with 9 bases between the two germline ends. This chain's CDR3 is CASSLDPTYTEAFF. DNA for the CDR3: TGTGCCAGCAGCTTAGATCCAACCTACACTGAAGCTTTCTTT.

This clonotype was picked up many times. This chain uses TRBV6-2 or TRBV6-3 with TRBJ2-1; 8 bases map to TRBD1. The V gene end was trimmed by 6 bases and the J gene end by 6 bases; junction bases not matched to a gene: 13. This CDR3 has 16 residues. The germline gives CDR1 MNHEY, CDR2 SVGEGT. The CDR3 coding sequence is TGTGCCAGCAGAACCACCCCCGGGACAGGATTCAATGAGCAGTTCTTC. This sequence encodes CASRTTPGTGFNEQFF.

Details on this clonotype: A read error may explain this, as a much larger clone is one base away. V and J are TRBV6-2 or TRBV6-3 and TRBJ2-1, with 9 bases matching TRBD2. This CDR3 spans 15 amino acids. The germline V gene encodes CDR1 MNHEY and CDR2 SVGEGT. The CDR3 sequence: CTSNPSGTPYNEQFF. In nucleotides, the CDR3 is TGTACCAGCAACCCTAGCGGGACCCCCTACAATGAGCAGTTCTTC.

The sample holds a few counts of this clonotype. V and J are TRBV7-3 and TRBJ2-1; tentatively, D is TRBD1 or TRBD2 (6 bases each). The CDR3 covers 14 residues. Between the trimmed V and J ends, which lost 5 bases and 7 bases, there was a span of 15 bases. Germline values: CDR1 SGHTA, CDR2 FQGTGA. The CDR3 coding sequence is TGTGCCAGCAGCCGGGACTGGGGGGCGAATGAGCAGTTCTTC. This gives the protein CASSRDWGANEQFF.

The chain couples TRBV20-1 to TRBJ1-2; maybe TRBD1 (5 bases). The V end lost 6 bases, the J end lost 0 bases, and 14 bases lay between the germline ends. The CDR3 length is 14 residues. Germline V gives CDR1 DFQATT, CDR2 SNEGSKA (reference sequence). The CDR3 loop is CSASTGTANYGYTF. The CDR3 region has the DNA TGCAGTGCGTCGACCGGGACTGCTAACTATGGCTACACCTTC.

This clonotype was seen many times. J is TRBJ2-1 and V is TRBV12-3 or TRBV12-4, with D possibly called TRBD1 or TRBD2 (5 bases each). The germline V and J ends were trimmed by 5 bases and 8 bases, with 16 bases remaining between them. This CDR3 has 14 amino acids. The CDR3 region has the DNA TGTGCCAGCAGTGTGGCCCGGGACGCTCATGAGCAGTTCTTC. Its protein product is CASSVARDAHEQFF.

This clonotype was detected a few times. The DNA of the CDR3 is TGTGCCAGCAGCCCGCGGTCAGGGGCCTACGAGCAGTACTTC. Protein product: CASSPRSGAYEQYF. The chain links TRBV28 to TRBJ2-7; the D gene is possibly TRBD1 (6 bases). Trimming removed 6 bases from V and 2 bases from J, with 14 bases in between. The germline V gene encodes CDR1 MDHEN and CDR2 SYDVKM. The CDR3 is made up of 14 amino acids.

In its sample, this clonotype was seen a few times. This sequence joins TRBV20-1 and TRBJ2-1; D may be TRBD1 (6 bases). CDR1 DFQATT and CDR2 SNEGSKA come from the germline V gene (reference sequence). This CDR3 spans 15 amino acids. Trimming left V 7 bases short and J 4 bases short, with 20 bases between. As DNA, the CDR3 is TGCAGTGGGGGTCCTCCGGGACAAAAATACAATGAGCAGTTCTTC. Its protein product is CSGGPPGQKYNEQFF.

Only a few counts were recorded for this clonotype. V gene TRBV25-1 combines with J gene TRBJ2-7; D gene unclear. The germline gives CDR1 MGHDK, CDR2 SYGVNS. Trimming stripped 5 bases from V and 3 bases from J, with 8 bases between. The CDR3 covers 12 residues. This CDR3 is CASSSANYEQYF. DNA of the CDR3: TGTGCCAGCAGTTCGGCCAACTACGAGCAGTACTTC.

The V and J genes are TRBV12-3 or TRBV12-4 and TRBJ2-7, with D possibly TRBD1 on 6 matching bases. The V gene lost 5 bases and the J gene lost 4 bases, with 12 bases spanning the gap. The CDR3 totals 13 residues. The CDR3 protein is CASSMAGVYEQYF. The CDR3 DNA is TGTGCCAGCAGTATGGCAGGGGTGTACGAGCAGTACTTC.

About this clonotype itself: A read error may be the cause here, since a much bigger clone is one base away. The chain links TRBV7-8 to TRBJ2-1; D is undetermined. Germline V gene lookup returns CDR1 SGHVS and CDR2 FQNEAQ. The length of the CDR3 is 17 residues. CDR3 DNA sequence: TGTGTCAGCAGCTTAGTGGTTGTTTCCCCAACACAAAATGAGCAGTTCTTC. Amino acids: CVSSLVVVSPTQNEQFF.

The chain carries TRBV5-1 and TRBJ2-5; D is ambiguous. The V and J ends lost 5 bases and 2 bases respectively, with 10 bases between them. Germline V gene sequence: CDR1 SGHRS, CDR2 YFSETQ. CDR3 length: 13 amino acids. Here the CDR3 reads CASRYAAQETQYF. CDR3 sequence (DNA): TGCGCCAGCAGATACGCGGCTCAAGAGACCCAGTACTTC. Combining the CDR3 with reference TRBV5-1 and TRBJ2-5 gives the whole variable domain KAGVTQTPRYLIKTRGQQVTLSCSPISGHRSVSWYQQTPGQGLQFLFEYFSETQRNKGNFPGRFSGRQFSNSRSEMNVSTLELGDSALYLCASRYAAQETQYFGPGTRLLVL.

This clonotype was detected many times. The chain is built from TRBV7-9 and TRBJ2-1; no firm D call. Germline-derived CDR1 and CDR2 are SEHNR and FQNEAQ (reference sequence). The V end was cut by 5 bases, the J end by 0 bases, with 17 bases between. The CDR3 consists of 17 residues. For the CDR3, the DNA is TGTGCCAGCAGCCCCCGCCGGGTAACTGGCTCCTACAATGAGCAGTTCTTC. Translation gives CASSPRRVTGSYNEQFF.

The chain carries TRBV6-1 and TRBJ2-1, with D perhaps given as TRBD1 or TRBD2 (6 bases each). Trimming took off 3 bases at V and 3 bases at J, with 12 bases between the two ends. CDR1 is MNHNS, CDR2 SASEGT, per germline. There are 15 residues in the CDR3. CDR3 sequence reads: CASSEGGLIYNEQFF. The CDR3 bases are TGTGCCAGCAGTGAGGGGGGCCTAATCTACAATGAGCAGTTCTTC.

This clonotype was seen ten or more times. The rearrangement links TRBV7-9 to TRBJ1-2, with D unresolved. The V end lost 5 bases, the J end lost 1 base, and 11 bases lay between the germline ends. The germline V gene encodes CDR1 SEHNR and CDR2 FQNEAQ (reference sequence). The CDR3 has 14 residues. The CDR3 sequence is CASSASGINYGYTF. In DNA form, the CDR3 reads TGTGCCAGCAGCGCGAGCGGGATTAACTATGGCTACACCTTC.

V is TRBV29-1 and J is TRBJ2-1, with D possibly being TRBD2 (6 bases). The V end lost 6 bases, the J end lost 5 bases, and 14 bases lay between the germline ends. The CDR3 is made up of 13 amino acids. Germline assignment: CDR1 SQVTM and CDR2 ANQGSEA. CDR3 sequence: CSVQPTRNNEQFF. CDR3 coding DNA: TGCAGCGTGCAACCGACTAGAAACAATGAGCAGTTCTTC.

There are many counts of this clonotype. This chain connects TRBV7-9 to TRBJ2-7; 13 nucleotides match TRBD2. With V trimmed by 6 bases and J by 1 base, 6 bases remained unmatched. Germline CDR1 and CDR2: SEHNR and FQNEAQ (reference sequence). The CDR3 runs 16 residues. CDR3 loop: CASRFGTSGESYEQYF. The DNA for the CDR3 is TGTGCCAGCAGGTTCGGGACTAGCGGGGAGTCCTACGAGCAGTACTTC.

In this sample, this clonotype turned up many times. The gene calls are TRBV7-8 and TRBJ2-1; D remains ambiguous. In germline, CDR1 is SGHVS, CDR2 FQNEAQ. This CDR3 contains 14 residues. The V and J ends lost 3 bases and 5 bases respectively, with 11 bases between them. The CDR3 region is CASSLTPRDNEQFF. As DNA, the CDR3 is TGTGCCAGCAGCTTGACCCCAAGGGACAATGAGCAGTTCTTC.

V usage is TRBV14 and J usage is TRBJ2-1, with D possibly being TRBD1 or TRBD2 (5 bases each). V lost 0 bases and J 5 bases, leaving 14 bases between the germline ends. The germline V gene encodes CDR1 SGHDN and CDR2 FVKESK. There are 16 residues in the CDR3. CDR3 sequence reads: CASSQDQGGLHNEQFF. CDR3 coding DNA: TGTGCCAGCAGCCAAGATCAGGGCGGACTCCACAATGAGCAGTTCTTC.

CDR3 sequence (DNA): TGCAGAGTGACAGGGGAGGGGGATATAACAGACACTGAAGCTTTCTTT. Protein sequence: CRVTGEGDITDTEAFF. The chain joins TRBV29-1 to TRBJ1-1; TRBD1 agrees at 8 bases. Germline-derived CDR1 and CDR2 are SQVTM and ANQGSEA. The CDR3 loop spans 16 amino acids. Full variable domain (missing parts from reference TRBV29-1 and TRBJ1-1): SAVISQKPSRDICQRGTSLTIQCQVDSQVTMMFWYRQQPGQSLTLIATANQGSEATYESGFVIDKFPISRPNLTFSTLTVSNMSPEDSSIYLCRVTGEGDITDTEAFFGQGTRLTVV.